This passage covers 10 T cell receptor beta chains from one sample sequenced in a study of regulatory T cells in long-lasting Graves disease. Combining iRepertoire HTBI primers with Arm-PCR of CDR3 regions, the authors built TCR beta libraries. TCRdb called the multiplex PCR reads again in MiXCR, with one record for every CDR3 protein. The sample includes a few hundred thousand distinct CDR3 sequences, less than 20% seen only once; the top ten take 20% to 25%. Time point in this sample: newly diagnosed GD, antithyroid drugs for less than 3 months. There was RNA extracted from PBMCs, and the TCR library was made from it. This sample also belongs to another study, concerning T cells in Graves' hyperthyroidism and ophthalmopathy.

The input for sequencing was peripheral blood mononuclear cells (PBMCs), taken at new diagnosis, from a patient treated with antithyroid drugs. These TCRs come from a young woman with Graves disease.

This clonotype was observed at least ten times. The gene calls are TRBV20-1 and TRBJ2-3, with D hard to call. The V gene lost 5 bases and the J gene lost 0 bases, with 12 bases spanning the gap. Germline CDR1 and CDR2: DFQATT and SNEGSKA (reference sequence). The CDR3 contains 14 residues. The DNA for the CDR3 is TGCAGTGCTCCACTACGGTCTAGCACAGATACGCAGTATTTT. Encoded protein: CSAPLRSSTDTQYF.

In this sample, this clonotype turned up many times. The V call is TRBV20-1, the J call TRBJ2-5; TRBD2 aligns across 7 bases. J lost 2 bases, V lost 7 bases, and 16 bases had no gene match. This CDR3 is built from 16 residues. Germline CDR1 reads DFQATT; CDR2 reads SNEGSKA (reference sequence). The DNA of the CDR3 is TGCAGTGTTAGTAGGACCAGCGGGAAGGGGCAAGAGACCCAGTACTTC. This sequence encodes CSVSRTSGKGQETQYF.

This clonotype was counted at least ten times. In DNA, the CDR3 is TGTGCCAGCAAAGGACAGGGTTCCTACAATGAGCAGTTCTTC. Amino acid sequence: CASKGQGSYNEQFF. The chain uses TRBV6-1 and TRBJ2-1; 8 nucleotides align to TRBD1. This CDR3 is built from 14 residues. Trimming took 7 bases from V and 1 from J; bases not matched to a gene: 3. Germline V gives CDR1 MNHNS, CDR2 SASEGT.

This clonotype has a handful of counts. The V call is TRBV19, the J call TRBJ2-2, with TRBD1 matching over 8 bases. Germline values: CDR1 LNHDA, CDR2 SQIVND (reference sequence). The CDR3 spans 15 residues. V shed 5 bases, J shed 6 bases, and the junction held 8 bases outside the gene matches. DNA of the CDR3: TGTGCCAGTAGTTTATCGGACAGGGTGCCCGGGGAGCTGTTTTTT. Amino acid sequence: CASSLSDRVPGELFF.

V gene TRBV19 combines with J gene TRBJ2-5; the match to TRBD2 covers 7 bases. The CDR3 consists of 17 residues. V trimming: 9 bases; J trimming: 4 bases; junction bases outside the gene matches: 20. CDR1 is LNHDA and CDR2 is SQIVND in the germline V gene (reference sequence). The CDR3 nucleotides are TGTGCCAGCAGAGTGAGCGGGGACGGAGGAGGATTAGAGACCCAGTACTTC. Its protein product is CASRVSGDGGGLETQYF. The whole variable domain, filled in from reference TRBV19 and TRBJ2-5, reads DGGITQSPKYLFRKEGQNVTLSCEQNLNHDAMYWYRQDPGQGLRLIYYSQIVNDFQKGDIAEGYSVSREKKESFPLTVTSAQKNPTAFYLCASRVSGDGGGLETQYFGPGTRLLVL.

This clonotype showed up many times. The chain recombines TRBV6-2 or TRBV6-3 with TRBJ2-5; 9 nucleotides match TRBD2. The germline CDR1 and CDR2 sequences are MNHEY and SVGEGT. The CDR3 is 17 residues long. V lost 0 bases and J lost 3; bases outside the gene matches: 8. The DNA of the CDR3 is TGTGCCAGCAGTTACTCGGGGACTAGCAACGCGGAAGAGACCCAGTACTTC. It codes for CASSYSGTSNAEETQYF.

The chain uses TRBV6-9 and TRBJ2-2; 10 bases map to TRBD1. The CDR3 runs to 19 residues. Per germline, CDR1 MNHGY and CDR2 SVAAGI. With 3 bases clipped from V and 6 bases from J, the junction kept 16 bases outside the gene matches. CDR3 amino acids: CASSYSGRIRDRGAGELFF. The DNA of the CDR3 is TGTGCCAGCAGTTACTCAGGCCGCATCAGGGACAGGGGCGCCGGGGAGCTGTTTTTT.

The genes are TRBV14 and TRBJ2-2; possible D gene TRBD1, 6 bases. Deletions cut 5 bases from V and 3 bases from J, with 10 bases between. Germline V gives CDR1 SGHDN, CDR2 FVKESK. This CDR3 is 14 amino acids long. CDR3 in amino acids: CASSLYRDTGELFF. In DNA form, the CDR3 reads TGTGCCAGCAGCTTGTACAGGGACACCGGGGAGCTGTTTTTT.

The table lists this clonotype with many counts. The rearrangement links TRBV3-1 to TRBJ2-1, with TRBD2 matching 8 bases. This CDR3 comprises 17 residues. The germline gives CDR1 LGHDT, CDR2 YNNKEL (reference sequence). V dropped 1 base and J dropped 3; count of bases not matched to a gene: 8. CDR3 loop: CASSQGRSGGVYNEQFF. The CDR3 DNA reads TGTGCCAGCAGCCAAGGTCGGTCCGGGGGGGTCTACAATGAGCAGTTCTTC.

There are many counts of this clonotype. V and J are TRBV15 and TRBJ1-4; 9 nucleotides match TRBD1. Per the germline V gene, CDR1 is LNHNV and CDR2 is YYDKDF (reference sequence). After removal of 2 bases from V and 6 bases from J, the junction contained 4 bases not matched to a gene. The CDR3 length is 15 residues. The CDR3: CATSRLGQGDEKLFF. DNA for the CDR3: TGTGCCACCAGCAGACTGGGACAGGGAGATGAAAAACTGTTTTTT.